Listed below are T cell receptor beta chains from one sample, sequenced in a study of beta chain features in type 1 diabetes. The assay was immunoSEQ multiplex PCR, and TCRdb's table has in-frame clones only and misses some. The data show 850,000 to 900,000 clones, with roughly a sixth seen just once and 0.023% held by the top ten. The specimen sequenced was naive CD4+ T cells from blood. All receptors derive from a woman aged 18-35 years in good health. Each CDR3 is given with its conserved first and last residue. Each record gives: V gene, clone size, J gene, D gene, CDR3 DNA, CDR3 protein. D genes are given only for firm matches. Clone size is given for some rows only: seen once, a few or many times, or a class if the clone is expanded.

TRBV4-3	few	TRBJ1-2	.	TGCGCCAGCAGCCAAGATAACTATGGCTACACCTTC	CASSQDNYGYTF
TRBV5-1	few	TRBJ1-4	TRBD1	TGCGCCAGCAGCACCGGGACAGCTGAAAAACTGTTTTTT	CASSTGTAEKLFF
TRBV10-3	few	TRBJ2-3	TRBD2	TGTGCCATCAGCCCCCGTGTGGGGCGGGAGGTCAAAGATACGCAGTATTTT	CAISPRVGREVKDTQYF
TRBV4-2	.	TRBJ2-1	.	TGTGCCAGCAGCCAAGAGCATGAGCAGTTCTTC	CASSQEHEQFF
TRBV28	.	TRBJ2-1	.	TGTGCCAGCAGTGTCCGGTCTAGCGCGAGCTCCTACAATGAGCAGTTCTTC	CASSVRSSASSYNEQFF
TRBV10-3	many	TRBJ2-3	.	TGTGCCGTCGGGACCACGGGGGATACGCAGTATTTT	CAVGTTGDTQYF
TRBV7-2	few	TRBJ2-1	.	TGTGCCAGCAGCTTAGCGGTTAGCTCCTACAATGAGCAGTTCTTC	CASSLAVSSYNEQFF
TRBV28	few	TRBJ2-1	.	TGTGCCAGCAGTTTGTTCGGGGCTCCACAGTTCTTC	CASSLFGAPQFF
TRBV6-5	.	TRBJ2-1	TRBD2	TGTGCCAGCAGCCGCGGGAGGAGCTCCTACAATGAGCAGTTCTTC	CASSRGRSSYNEQFF
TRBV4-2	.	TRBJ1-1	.	TGTGCCAGCAGCCACGATAGACAAGCTTTCTTT	CASSHDRQAFF
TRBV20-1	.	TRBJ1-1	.	TGCAGGGTCGGAGTCACTGAAGCTTTCTTT	CRVGVTEAFF
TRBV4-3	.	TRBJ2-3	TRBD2	TGCGCCAGCAGCCAAGGATCCGGCGGGGGAAGCACAGATACGCAGTATTTT	CASSQGSGGGSTDTQYF
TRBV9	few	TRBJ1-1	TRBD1	TGTGCCAGCAGCCCGAGGGACAGAATGGGTAAGAACACTGAAGCTTTCTTT	CASSPRDRMGKNTEAFF
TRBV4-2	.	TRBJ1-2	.	TGTGCCAGCAGCCAACAGACAACGAGTGGCTACACCTTC	CASSQQTTSGYTF
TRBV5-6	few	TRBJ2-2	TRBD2	TGTGCCAGCAGCAGACCGGGACTACCGAACACCGGGGAGCTGTTTTTT	CASSRPGLPNTGELFF
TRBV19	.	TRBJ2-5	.	TGTGCCAGTAGTGCTCGAGAGGGGACCCAGTACTTC	CASSAREGTQYF
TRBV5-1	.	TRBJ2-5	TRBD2	TGCGCCAGCAGCTTGGTACTCGGCGGGAGTCGGGCCCAGTACTTC	CASSLVLGGSRAQYF
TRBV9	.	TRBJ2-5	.	TGTGCCAGCAGCGCCCCAGAGACCCAGTACTTC	CASSAPETQYF
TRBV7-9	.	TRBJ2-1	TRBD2	TGTGCCACCCGAGAGTTCGGGACTAGCGGGACCCCTTACAATGAGCAGTTCTTC	CATREFGTSGTPYNEQFF
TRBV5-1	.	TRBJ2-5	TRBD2	TGCGCCAGCAGCTCTATAGCGGGAGTGGTTATTGGGGAGACCCAGTACTTC	CASSSIAGVVIGETQYF
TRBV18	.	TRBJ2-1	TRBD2	TGTGCCAGCTCACCACCGGGACTAGCGGGAGGAGCCTATGAGCAGTTCTTC	CASSPPGLAGGAYEQFF
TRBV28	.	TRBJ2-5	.	TGTGCCAGCAGAGTAGAACAAGAGACCCAGTACTTC	CASRVEQETQYF
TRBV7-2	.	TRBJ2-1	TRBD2	TGTGCCAGCAGCCCACACCCCCGTAGCGGGAGAGGAGAGCAGTTCTTC	CASSPHPRSGRGEQFF
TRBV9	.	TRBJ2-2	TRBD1	TGTGCCAGCAGCGCCAGGACAGGTCTTTTCACCGGGGAGCTGTTTTTT	CASSARTGLFTGELFF
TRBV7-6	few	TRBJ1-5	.	TGTGCCAGCAGCTTGGGGTGGGAAAATAGCAATCAGCCCCAGCATTTT	CASSLGWENSNQPQHF
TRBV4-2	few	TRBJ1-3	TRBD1	TGTGCCAGCAGCCAAAGACAGGGGGCAGGAAACACCATATATTTT	CASSQRQGAGNTIYF
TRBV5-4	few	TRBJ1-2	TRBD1	TGTGCCAGCAGCTTGGGGGGACAGGGAGCTAACTATGGCTACACCTTC	CASSLGGQGANYGYTF
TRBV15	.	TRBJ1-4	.	TGTGCCACCAGCAGATCACAGAGAGAGAATGAAAAACTGTTTTTT	CATSRSQRENEKLFF
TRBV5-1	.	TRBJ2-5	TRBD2	TGCGCCAGCAGCTTGGCCAGGGTCGGCGGGAGCGAGGAGACCCAGTACTTC	CASSLARVGGSEETQYF
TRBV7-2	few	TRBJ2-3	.	TGTGCCAGCAGCCCTACTAGAGGGGGAGGGCCATCCGATACGCAGTATTTT	CASSPTRGGGPSDTQYF
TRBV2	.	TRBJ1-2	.	TGTGCCAGCAGTGTTGTTCTTGGTGGTGGCTACACCTTC	CASSVVLGGGYTF
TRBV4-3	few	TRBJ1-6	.	TGCGCCAGCAGCCAAGATCGGACGAGTTCTCCCCTCCACTTT	CASSQDRTSSPLHF
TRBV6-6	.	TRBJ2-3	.	TGTGCCAGCAACCTGCCCGCAGATACGCAGTATTTT	CASNLPADTQYF
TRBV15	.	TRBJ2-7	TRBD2	TGTGCCACCAGCAGAGATCTCATAGGTCTTGCGGGAGTCCAATACGAGCAGTACTTC	CATSRDLIGLAGVQYEQYF
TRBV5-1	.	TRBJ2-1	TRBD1	TGCGCCAGCAGCTTAGGGGACAGTTACAATGAGCAGTTCTTC	CASSLGDSYNEQFF
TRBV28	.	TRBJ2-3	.	TGTGCCAGCAGTTTGTTCAGTAGTGCAGATACGCAGTATTTT	CASSLFSSADTQYF
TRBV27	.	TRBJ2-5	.	TGTGCCAGCAGTTTTGGGACAATGAGCCAAGAGACCCAGTACTTC	CASSFGTMSQETQYF
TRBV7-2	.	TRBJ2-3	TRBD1	TGTGCCAGCAGCTCGGGACAGGGGACCGGCACAGATACGCAGTATTTT	CASSSGQGTGTDTQYF
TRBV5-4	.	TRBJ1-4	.	TGTGCCAGCAGCCCGGACAGCTCTAATGAAAAACTGTTTTTT	CASSPDSSNEKLFF
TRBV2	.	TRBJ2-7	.	TGTGCCAGCAGGCTCATCGAGACATCCTACGAGCAGTACTTC	CASRLIETSYEQYF
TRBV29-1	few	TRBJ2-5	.	TGCAGCGTTGATTTGGGGTTGTATGGGGGCGGTGAGACCCAGTACTTC	CSVDLGLYGGGETQYF
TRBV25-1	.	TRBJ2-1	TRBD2	TGTGCCAGCAGTGAACAGGATAGGCGGGGGTACAATGAGCAGTTCTTC	CASSEQDRRGYNEQFF
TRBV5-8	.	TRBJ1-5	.	TGTGCCAGCAGCTTGGAATGGGGCTCTAGCAATCAGCCCCAGCATTTT	CASSLEWGSSNQPQHF
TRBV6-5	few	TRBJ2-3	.	TGTGCCAGCAAGTCAGCGAGGAGTGGTACAGATACGCAGTATTTT	CASKSARSGTDTQYF
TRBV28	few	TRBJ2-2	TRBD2	TGTGCCAGCAGTCCTTGGTTGACTAGCGGGAGGGAGAACACCGGGGAGCTGTTTTTT	CASSPWLTSGRENTGELFF
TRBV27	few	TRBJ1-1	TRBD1	TGTGCCAGCACCCGGACAGGATCAACTGAAGCTTTCTTT	CASTRTGSTEAFF
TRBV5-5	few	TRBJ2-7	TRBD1	TGTGCCAGCAGCTTGATGGGGACAGCAACCTACGAGCAGTACTTC	CASSLMGTATYEQYF
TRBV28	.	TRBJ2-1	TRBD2	TGTGCCAGCAGTTCAGCCACTAGCGGGAGTCTCGATGAGCAGTTCTTC	CASSSATSGSLDEQFF
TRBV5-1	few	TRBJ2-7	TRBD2	TGCGCCAGCAGCTTGGAGCCTAGCGGGAGGCACGAGCAGTACTTC	CASSLEPSGRHEQYF
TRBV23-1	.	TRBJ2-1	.	TGCGCCAGCAGTCAATCGTCTGGGCAGGGGCGCCATGAGCAGTTCTTC	CASSQSSGQGRHEQFF
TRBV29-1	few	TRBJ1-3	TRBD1	TGCAGCGTTGTTGGGGACAGGGGCCCTCACTCTGGAAACACCATATATTTT	CSVVGDRGPHSGNTIYF